This T cell receptor (beta chain) was retrieved from a study of patients and donors after allogeneic stem cell transplantation. TCRdb reanalysed the RT-PCR reads using MiXCR and keeps one entry per CDR3 protein. The sample holds about 960,000 distinct CDR3 sequences; under 20% are singletons and the top ten take 5% to 7.5%. This clonotype was seen a handful of times. The sequence was obtained from a human donor who was either an allogeneic HSCT recipient or a stem cell or donor lymphocyte infusion donor (not recorded which). It is not recorded whose cells these are; they may come from a transplant donor. The sample taken for sequencing was blood, either unsorted or a sorted T cell fraction (not recorded which).

In DNA form, the CDR3 reads TGTGCCAGTAGTCTGTCGGCAGGGTCCACCGGGGAGCTGTTTTTT. It translates to CASSLSAGSTGELFF. The chain joins TRBV19 to TRBJ2-2; possible D gene TRBD1, 5 bases. The CDR3 is 15 amino acids. Trimming took 5 bases from V and 4 from J, leaving 14 bases between them. Germline V gene data show CDR1 as LNHDA and CDR2 as SQIVND (reference sequence).